This entry lists 24 T cell receptor beta chains sequenced from one sample in a study of human T cells and chemical hapten exposure. The time point was: pre-sensitization, week 0. Specified treatment: therapeutic diphenylcyclopropenone sensitization with weekly scalp DPC. Whole blood, unfractionated, served as the material for total RNA extraction. One entry per CDR3 protein results from TCRdb running MiXCR on the RACE reads. The sample contains tens of thousands of distinct CDR3 sequences, about 12% of which appear only once. Sample: whole blood, taken in connection with sensitization to the hapten diphenylcyclopropenone (DPC). All receptors come from a woman in her 40s with alopecia areata. Some clones in this sample may be carry-over from other donors' samples.

This clonotype occurred many times. The chain combines TRBV28 with TRBJ2-5, with 11 positions matching TRBD2. CDR1 is MDHEN, CDR2 SYDVKM, per germline. Germline trimming cut 6 bases from V and 6 bases from J; bases unmatched to any gene: 12. The CDR3 contains 16 residues. The CDR3 DNA sequence: TGTGCCAGCAGCTGGACTAGCGGGTCTACTTCGAAGACCCAGTACTTC. Protein: CASSWTSGSTSKTQYF.

At least ten counts were recorded for this clonotype. This sequence joins TRBV29-1 and TRBJ1-1, with TRBD1 matching over 9 bases. The CDR3 consists of 14 residues. CDR1 SQVTM and CDR2 ANQGSEA come from the germline V gene. With 6 bases clipped from V and 4 bases from J, the junction kept 9 bases outside the gene matches. In nucleotides, the CDR3 is TGCAGCGTAGCCTCGGACAGGGGTGGCACTGAAGCTTTCTTT. It codes for CSVASDRGGTEAFF.

The chain carries TRBV18 and TRBJ2-7; a possible D gene is TRBD2 (5 bases). V was trimmed by 6 bases and J by 3 bases, leaving 12 bases between them. CDR3 length equals 13 residues. Per the germline V gene, CDR1 is KGHSH and CDR2 is LQKENI. The CDR3 DNA reads as TGTGCCAGCTCGCCCACGGGGATCTACGAGCAGTACTTC. This translates into CASSPTGIYEQYF.

A word on this clonotype: A much larger clonotype is one base distant, so this may be a read error. The chain combines TRBV20-1 with TRBJ1-1; D is perhaps TRBD1 (6 bases). The germline V gene has CDR1 DFQATT and CDR2 SNEGSKA (reference sequence). This CDR3 has 12 amino acids. Written as DNA, the CDR3 is TGCAGTACGACGGTGGGGGACACTGAAGCTTACTTT. Encoded protein: CSTTVGDTEAYF.

The sample holds many counts of this clonotype. V gene TRBV28 combines with J gene TRBJ2-3; possible D gene TRBD1, 5 bases. This CDR3 comprises 15 residues. V lost 3 bases, J lost 2 bases, and 12 bases lay in between. Germline V gene sequence: CDR1 MDHEN, CDR2 SYDVKM. The CDR3 spells CASSLAQGSTDTQYF. The CDR3 region has the DNA TGTGCCAGCAGTTTGGCCCAGGGATCCACAGATACGCAGTATTTT. The full variable domain, its missing parts supplied by reference TRBV28 and TRBJ2-3, is DVKVTQSSRYLVKRTGEKVFLECVQDMDHENMFWYRQDPGLGLRLIYFSYDVKMKEKGDIPEGYSVSREKKERFSLILESASTNQTSMYLCASSLAQGSTDTQYFGPGTRLTVL.

As concerns this clonotype: The junction departs from the called germline gene at one end, perhaps through a read error. The chain joins TRBV28 to TRBJ1-1, with 7 bases lining up with TRBD1. The CDR3 runs 15 residues. The V gene's germline CDR1 is MDHEN and CDR2 SYDVKM. The CDR3 DNA is TGTGCCAGCGGTTTGGACAGGAGCACTAACACTGAAGCTTTCTTT. Translating gives CASGLDRSTNTEAFF.

This clonotype was recorded at least ten times. The chain employs TRBV20-1 and TRBJ1-2; no reliable D call. Between the trimmed V and J ends, which lost 5 bases and 0 bases, there was a span of 13 bases. Germline loops: CDR1 DFQATT, CDR2 SNEGSKA (reference sequence). This CDR3 has 14 amino acids. The chain's CDR3 is CSAGRPTANYGYTF. CDR3 coding DNA: TGCAGTGCTGGCCGCCCTACAGCTAACTATGGCTACACCTTC.

The genes are TRBV5-6 and TRBJ2-1; tentative D call: TRBD1 (5 bases). V shed 3 bases and J shed 7 bases, with 20 bases lying between them. The germline gives CDR1 SGHDT, CDR2 YYEEEE. There are 16 residues in the CDR3. The CDR3 loop is CASSSPRRQGKNEQFF. The CDR3 nucleotides are TGTGCCAGCAGCTCACCTCGAAGGCAGGGAAAAAATGAGCAGTTCTTC.

The chain employs TRBV12-3 or TRBV12-4 and TRBJ2-5; D remains ambiguous. The CDR3 loop spans 14 amino acids. V lost 3 bases and J lost 5, with 13 bases in between. CDR3 amino acids: CASSFDLALETQYF. CDR3 coding DNA: TGTGCCAGCAGTTTTGACTTAGCTTTGGAGACCCAGTACTTC.

The genes are TRBV28 and TRBJ1-4; D is ambiguous. The CDR3 is 13 amino acids. V lost 7 bases and J 8 bases, leaving 14 bases between the germline ends. Germline V lookup: CDR1 MDHEN, CDR2 SYDVKM. CDR3 protein: CASMRGLEEKLFF. In DNA, the CDR3 is TGTGCCAGCATGAGAGGGTTAGAGGAAAAACTGTTTTTT.

In this sample, this clonotype turned up many times. The rearrangement uses TRBV29-1 and TRBJ2-3; tentative D call: TRBD2 (6 bases). Trimming cost V 5 bases and J 10 bases, with 13 bases left between them. The CDR3 runs to 11 residues. Per the germline V gene, CDR1 is SQVTM and CDR2 is ANQGSEA. CDR3: CSVWSAGSQYF. CDR3 DNA: TGCAGCGTTTGGTCAGCGGGCTCGCAGTATTTT.

This clonotype came up many times. In DNA, the CDR3 is TGTGCCAGCAGGTCAAATGAGCAGTTCTTC. This encodes CASRSNEQFF. This chain links TRBV7-9 with TRBJ2-1; D unresolved. Trimming pared 6 bases from V and 7 bases from J, leaving 4 bases between. Germline values: CDR1 SEHNR, CDR2 FQNEAQ (reference sequence). CDR3 length: 10 residues.

This clonotype has at least ten counts. The rearrangement uses TRBV5-1 and TRBJ2-3, with TRBD1 identical over 7 bases. There are 17 residues in the CDR3. Germline V CDR1 and CDR2: SGHRS, YFSETQ. Losses at the gene ends were 2 bases for V and 2 bases for J; bases not matched to a gene: 11. The CDR3 bases are TGCGCCAGCAGCTTCCCTTCTACAGGGGTTATCACAGATACGCAGTATTTT. This encodes CASSFPSTGVITDTQYF.

This clonotype was detected a few times. The genes are TRBV20-1 and TRBJ1-1; D call uncertain. The CDR3 contains 12 residues. Germline V gene lookup returns CDR1 DFQATT and CDR2 SNEGSKA (reference sequence). The ends were cut back, 8 bases at V and 1 base at J, with 11 bases in the middle. The CDR3 bases are TGCAGTCCCACGGCCCCGAACACTGAAGCTTTCTTT. It is translated as CSPTAPNTEAFF.

This clonotype appeared many times. The chain recombines TRBV27 with TRBJ2-3; D uncertain. The V and J ends lost 6 bases and 5 bases respectively, with 9 bases between them. This CDR3 has 12 amino acids. Germline V gene data show CDR1 as MNHEY and CDR2 as SMNVEV (reference sequence). The CDR3 sequence: CASRSLRDTQYF. As DNA, the CDR3 is TGTGCCAGCAGGAGCCTCAGAGATACGCAGTATTTT.

This clonotype was counted a few times. The chain carries TRBV29-1 and TRBJ2-5, with unresolved D. Germline CDR1 is SQVTM and CDR2 is ANQGSEA. This CDR3 is 11 amino acids long. The CDR3 DNA reads TGCACCGCACGGTTCCAAGAGACCCAGTACTTC. It is translated as CTARFQETQYF.

This clonotype was recorded many times. The chain employs TRBV2 and TRBJ2-3; 7 bases match TRBD2. Germline assignment: CDR1 SNHLY and CDR2 FYNNEI. This CDR3 has 15 residues. Trimming removed 4 bases from V and 2 bases from J; junction bases left unmatched: 6. This chain's CDR3 is CASSASGTNTDTQYF. As DNA, the CDR3 is TGTGCCAGCAGTGCCAGCGGGACGAACACAGATACGCAGTATTTT.

This clonotype occurred many times. CDR3 sequence reads: CASSPRTGGPYNQPQHF. The CDR3 DNA is TGTGCCAGCTCACCACGTACAGGGGGTCCCTACAATCAGCCCCAGCATTTT. The chain uses TRBV18 and TRBJ1-5; TRBD1 matches 8 bases. The CDR3 runs to 17 residues. The V segment lost 1 base and the J segment 3 bases; nucleotides outside the gene matches: 8. CDR1 is KGHSH, CDR2 LQKENI, per germline.

There are many counts of this clonotype. The V gene is TRBV2, the J gene TRBJ1-1; 7 positions agree with TRBD1. With V trimmed by 6 bases and J by 1 base, 2 bases remained unmatched. CDR1 is SNHLY, CDR2 FYNNEI, per germline. This CDR3 has 13 residues. CDR3 protein: CASRGQPNTEAFF. Written as DNA, the CDR3 is TGTGCCAGCAGGGGACAGCCGAACACTGAAGCTTTCTTT.

The chain employs TRBV28 and TRBJ2-5; D is unclear. This CDR3 is built from 10 residues. In germline, CDR1 is MDHEN, CDR2 SYDVKM. V shed 7 bases and J shed 4 bases, with 4 bases lying between them. CDR3 sequence: CASKSETQYF. Written as DNA, the CDR3 is TGTGCCAGCAAATCAGAGACCCAGTACTTC.

The rearrangement links TRBV18 to TRBJ1-6; D not resolved. Germline CDR1 and CDR2: KGHSH and LQKENI. The CDR3 covers 14 residues. The V gene lost 4 bases and the J gene lost 8 bases, with 12 bases spanning the gap. The CDR3 bases are TGTGCCAGCTCACGCCCGGGTCTTTATTCACCCCTCCACTTT. Amino acid sequence: CASSRPGLYSPLHF. Filled out from reference TRBV18 and TRBJ1-6, the complete variable domain reads NAGVMQNPRHLVRRRGQEARLRCSPMKGHSHVYWYRQLPEEGLKFMVYLQKENIIDESGMPKERFSAEFPKEGPSILRIQQVVRGDSAAYFCASSRPGLYSPLHFGNGTRLTVT.

Many counts were recorded for this clonotype. The chain links TRBV6-1 to TRBJ1-5, with D perhaps matching TRBD1 (6 bases). Germline loops: CDR1 MNHNS, CDR2 SASEGT. Deletions cut 3 bases from V and 2 bases from J, with 8 bases between. This CDR3 is built from 14 residues. The CDR3, as DNA: TGTGCCAGCAGTGATCGACAGGGCAATCAGCCCCAGCATTTT. This gives the protein CASSDRQGNQPQHF.

This clonotype was recorded at least ten times. The V gene is TRBV20-1, the J gene TRBJ2-3; 12 positions match TRBD2. The CDR3 is 15 residues long. Germline loops: CDR1 DFQATT, CDR2 SNEGSKA (reference sequence). Trimming at V came to 3 bases and at J to 0 bases, leaving 1 base not matched to a gene. The chain's CDR3 is CSARGLAGSTDTQYF. The CDR3 DNA reads TGCAGTGCTAGGGGACTAGCGGGCAGCACAGATACGCAGTATTTT.

Ten or more counts support this clonotype. The rearrangement links TRBV12-3 or TRBV12-4 to TRBJ2-3; D perhaps matches TRBD2 (6 bases). The CDR3 consists of 15 residues. With 2 bases removed from V and 4 bases from J, the gap between germline ends came to 13 bases. CDR3 loop: CASSLRGTGADTQYF. The CDR3 region has the DNA TGTGCCAGCAGTTTACGGGGGACGGGAGCAGATACGCAGTATTTT.